This is a list of T cell receptor beta chains from one sample in a study of T cell repertoires in cytomegalovirus infection. TCRdb analysed the reads with MiXCR anew, one entry per CDR3 protein. The sample holds 300,000 to 400,000 distinct CDR3 sequences, 25% to 30% seen once. These TCRs' antigens remain unknown. The material was cultured PBMCs, obtained from culture after CMV antigen stimulation. These receptors all come from a human donor in good health (CMV status not recorded). Some clones in this sample may be carry-over from other donors' samples. The CDR3 runs from the conserved cysteine through the conserved F or W. A D gene is named only where the DNA matches it firmly. Clone size is given for some rows only: seen once, a few or many times, or a class if the clone is expanded.

J gene: TRBJ2-7; V gene: TRBV28; D gene: .; clone size: .; CDR3 protein: CASALLGYEQYF; CDR3 DNA: TGTGCCAGCGCTCTCCTCGGCTACGAGCAGTACTTC
J gene: TRBJ2-1; V gene: TRBV7-2; D gene: TRBD2; clone size: many; CDR3 protein: CASRQSALAVYNEQFF; CDR3 DNA: TGTGCCAGCAGACAGAGCGCACTAGCGGTCTACAATGAGCAGTTCTTC
J gene: TRBJ1-1; V gene: TRBV11-2; D gene: .; clone size: few; CDR3 protein: CASSTPSNTEAFF; CDR3 DNA: TGTGCCAGCAGCACTCCCTCCAACACTGAAGCTTTCTTT
J gene: TRBJ1-1; V gene: TRBV20-1; D gene: .; clone size: many; CDR3 protein: CSAEVWTVTRAFF; CDR3 DNA: TGCAGTGCAGAGGTTTGGACAGTCACGCGAGCTTTCTTT
J gene: TRBJ2-3; V gene: TRBV7-2; D gene: .; clone size: many; CDR3 protein: CASSLGYTDTQYF; CDR3 DNA: TGTGCCAGCAGCTTGGGGTACACAGATACGCAGTATTTT
J gene: TRBJ2-5; V gene: TRBV7-2; D gene: .; clone size: many; CDR3 protein: CASSLDPGEETQYF; CDR3 DNA: TGTGCCAGCAGCTTAGATCCGGGAGAGGAGACCCAGTACTTC
J gene: TRBJ1-4; V gene: TRBV7-6; D gene: .; clone size: many; CDR3 protein: CASSPQEGMRKLFF; CDR3 DNA: TGTGCCAGCAGCCCTCAGGAGGGGATGAGGAAACTGTTTTTT
J gene: TRBJ2-1; V gene: TRBV7-3; D gene: .; clone size: many; CDR3 protein: CASSLMDSPYNEQFF; CDR3 DNA: TGTGCCAGCAGCTTAATGGACAGCCCCTACAATGAGCAGTTCTTC
J gene: TRBJ2-3; V gene: TRBV6-6; D gene: TRBD2; clone size: few; CDR3 protein: CASSYDLTSGGTDTQYF; CDR3 DNA: TGTGCCAGCAGTTACGATCTGACTAGCGGGGGCACAGATACGCAGTATTTT
J gene: TRBJ2-5; V gene: TRBV2; D gene: TRBD2; clone size: .; CDR3 protein: CASRRTSGMQETQYF; CDR3 DNA: TGTGCCAGCCGTCGGACTAGCGGGATGCAAGAGACCCAGTACTTC
J gene: TRBJ1-5; V gene: TRBV19; D gene: .; clone size: few; CDR3 protein: CASSIDLWRVFGNQPQHF; CDR3 DNA: TGTGCCAGTAGTATAGATCTATGGAGAGTTTTCGGCAATCAGCCCCAGCATTTT
J gene: TRBJ2-3; V gene: TRBV4-2; D gene: .; clone size: .; CDR3 protein: CASSSRGGGPEGDTQYF; CDR3 DNA: TGTGCCAGCAGCTCGCGCGGCGGGGGCCCCGAGGGAGATACGCAGTATTTT
J gene: TRBJ2-6; V gene: TRBV10-3; D gene: TRBD2; clone size: few; CDR3 protein: CVTRGAGANVLTF; CDR3 DNA: TGTGTAACCCGGGGGGCTGGGGCCAACGTCCTGACTTTC
J gene: TRBJ2-6; V gene: TRBV12-3/TRBV12-4; D gene: TRBD1; clone size: .; CDR3 protein: CASSFRTGHSGANVLTF; CDR3 DNA: TGTGCCAGCAGTTTCCGGACAGGGCACTCTGGGGCCAACGTCCTGACTTTC
J gene: TRBJ2-1; V gene: TRBV27; D gene: .; clone size: .; CDR3 protein: CASSLSSLAYNEQFF; CDR3 DNA: TGTGCCAGCAGTTTATCATCACTAGCCTACAATGAGCAGTTCTTC
J gene: TRBJ2-7; V gene: TRBV20-1; D gene: .; clone size: .; CDR3 protein: CSARDSSVYEQYF; CDR3 DNA: TGCAGTGCTAGAGATTCGAGCGTTTACGAGCAGTACTTC
J gene: TRBJ2-3; V gene: TRBV20-1; D gene: TRBD2; clone size: .; CDR3 protein: CSANPGLAGAEDTQYF; CDR3 DNA: TGCAGTGCTAATCCGGGACTAGCGGGGGCCGAGGATACGCAGTATTTT
J gene: TRBJ2-1; V gene: TRBV12-3/TRBV12-4; D gene: TRBD1; clone size: .; CDR3 protein: CASSPTGERNEQFF; CDR3 DNA: TGTGCCAGCAGTCCGACAGGGGAACGCAATGAGCAGTTCTTC
J gene: TRBJ1-5; V gene: TRBV20-1; D gene: .; clone size: .; CDR3 protein: CSAFSPGGYNQPQHF; CDR3 DNA: TGCAGTGCTTTTTCCCCCGGGGGGTACAATCAGCCCCAGCATTTT
J gene: TRBJ1-4; V gene: TRBV4-2; D gene: .; clone size: .; CDR3 protein: CASRSTDAGNEKLFF; CDR3 DNA: TGTGCCAGCAGGTCAACGGACGCGGGTAATGAAAAACTGTTTTTT
J gene: TRBJ2-3; V gene: TRBV2; D gene: TRBD2; clone size: .; CDR3 protein: CASPPGLAGVVADTQYF; CDR3 DNA: TGTGCCAGCCCCCCCGGACTAGCGGGAGTGGTGGCAGATACGCAGTATTTT
J gene: TRBJ2-3; V gene: TRBV5-3; D gene: TRBD1; clone size: .; CDR3 protein: CASSFDRTGGEDTQYF; CDR3 DNA: TGTGCCAGCAGCTTCGATCGGACAGGGGGAGAAGATACGCAGTATTTT
J gene: TRBJ2-7; V gene: TRBV10-3; D gene: TRBD1; clone size: .; CDR3 protein: CAINSPGQNYEQYF; CDR3 DNA: TGTGCCATCAACTCTCCGGGACAGAACTACGAGCAGTACTTC
J gene: TRBJ1-2; V gene: TRBV20-1; D gene: .; clone size: .; CDR3 protein: CSASDGQGYTF; CDR3 DNA: TGCAGTGCCTCGGACGGACAGGGCTACACCTTC
J gene: TRBJ1-1; V gene: TRBV20-1; D gene: .; clone size: many; CDR3 protein: CSARNFFMNTEAFF; CDR3 DNA: TGCAGTGCTAGGAACTTTTTTATGAACACTGAAGCTTTCTTT